The 26 T cell receptor beta chains below all came from one sample that was sequenced in a study of control samples from healthy donors and cancer patients. Measured with immunoSEQ multiplex PCR; TCRdb has only the in-frame clones, and not every one. This table has about 130,000 clones, approximately 91% appearing once. Material: blood. Receptor source: a man over 45 in good health.

The chain combines TRBV5-1 with TRBJ2-3, with D tentatively TRBD1 (7 bases). Trimming pared 4 bases from V and 5 bases from J, leaving 17 bases between. The CDR3 has 15 residues. From germline, CDR1 is SGHRS and CDR2 YFSETQ. In DNA, the CDR3 is TGCGCCAGCAGCCCCATTCAGGGGGGTGAAGATACGCAGTATTTT. It encodes CASSPIQGGEDTQYF.

This rearrangement joins TRBV6-5 to TRBJ1-3, with 9 bases matching TRBD1. Per the germline V gene, CDR1 is MNHEY and CDR2 is SVGAGI. The CDR3 consists of 15 residues. V gave up 6 bases and J gave up 3 bases; unmatched junction bases: 6. CDR3 protein: CASRGRDRVGNTIYF. The CDR3 region has the DNA TGTGCCAGCAGAGGCCGGGACAGGGTTGGAAACACCATATATTTT.

This clone was detected only a few times. The chain has TRBV20-1 and TRBJ2-1, with D tentatively TRBD2 (5 bases). Germline V lookup: CDR1 DFQATT, CDR2 SNEGSKA (reference sequence). V lost 6 bases, J lost 6 bases, and 9 bases lay in between. The CDR3 runs to 11 residues. As DNA, the CDR3 is TGCAGTGCCAGAACTAGCAATGAGCAGTTCTTC. Its protein product is CSARTSNEQFF.

The V call is TRBV4-1, the J call TRBJ2-2; D perhaps matches TRBD1 (6 bases). This CDR3 contains 16 residues. Germline-derived CDR1 and CDR2 are MGHRA and YSYEKL. The V and J ends lost 2 bases and 4 bases respectively, with 14 bases between them. Here the CDR3 reads CASSQYLDSVTGELFF. CDR3 bases: TGCGCCAGCAGCCAATACCTGGACAGTGTCACCGGGGAGCTGTTTTTT.

The chain is built from TRBV5-1 and TRBJ1-1, with D possibly TRBD1 on 6 matching bases. This CDR3 region has 13 residues. Germline V gene lookup returns CDR1 SGHRS and CDR2 YFSETQ. Trimming took 4 bases from V and 0 from J, leaving 7 bases between them. The CDR3 reads CASSRTVNTEAFF. The CDR3 DNA sequence: TGCGCCAGCAGCCGGACAGTGAACACTGAAGCTTTCTTT.

With regard to this clone: The germline gene is not matched at one end of the junction; a read error may be the cause. This chain links TRBV7-9 with TRBJ2-7, with D hard to call. Looked up from germline, CDR1 is SEHNR and CDR2 is FQNEAQ (reference sequence). The CDR3 spans 12 residues. CDR3 sequence (DNA): TGTGCCAGCGGCTTCCGGGCGGACGAGCAGTACTTC. This gives the protein CASGFRADEQYF.

The gene calls are TRBV11-3 and TRBJ2-7; possibly TRBD2 for D (5 bases). The CDR3 extends over 12 amino acids. Looked up from germline, CDR1 is SGHNT and CDR2 is YENEEA. V lost 4 bases and J lost 2, with 6 bases in between. As DNA, the CDR3 is TGTGCCAGCAGCTCGAGGGCCTACGAGCAGTACTTC. This codes for CASSSRAYEQYF.

The chain has TRBV4-2 and TRBJ2-5, with 13 bases aligning to TRBD2. The germline CDR1 and CDR2 sequences are LGHNA and YNFKEQ. The CDR3 has 17 amino acids. Unmatched junction bases numbered 8, after V lost 2 bases and J lost 5 bases. The CDR3 nucleotides read TGTGCCAGCAGCCAATCTCCGGGACTAGCGGGGTTGGAGACCCAGTACTTC. Its translation: CASSQSPGLAGLETQYF.

This chain joins TRBV2 and TRBJ2-3; D is unclear. CDR1 and CDR2 (germline): SNHLY, FYNNEI. This CDR3 has 11 amino acids. The germline V and J ends were trimmed by 7 bases and 4 bases, with 6 bases remaining between them. This CDR3 reads CASIAPDTQYF. As DNA, the CDR3 is TGTGCCAGCATCGCGCCAGATACGCAGTATTTT. Complete variable domain (other parts from reference TRBV2 and TRBJ2-3): EPEVTQTPSHQVTQMGQEVILRCVPISNHLYFYWYRQILGQKVEFLVSFYNNEISEKSEIFDDQFSVERPDGSNFTLKIRSTKLEDSAMYFCASIAPDTQYFGPGTRLTVL.

This rearrangement joins TRBV27 to TRBJ2-3; D uncertain. Germline assignment: CDR1 MNHEY and CDR2 SMNVEV (reference sequence). The CDR3 extends over 11 amino acids. Trimming removed 6 bases at V and 10 bases at J, with 11 bases between. Here the CDR3 DNA reads TGTGCCAGCAGCTTAGGGCACGCGCAGTATTTT. Protein sequence: CASSLGHAQYF.

The V call is TRBV6-5, the J call TRBJ2-7; TRBD1 matches 7 bases. CDR1 and CDR2 (germline): MNHEY, SVGAGI. This CDR3 comprises 15 residues. J gave up 2 bases and V 3 bases, and 7 bases lay outside the gene matches. The CDR3 protein is CASSYDRVGAYEQYF. The CDR3 DNA reads as TGTGCCAGCAGTTATGACAGGGTTGGGGCCTACGAGCAGTACTTC.

The V and J genes are TRBV6-6 and TRBJ2-7, with 9 bases matching TRBD1. The CDR3 length is 15 residues. Germline trimming cut 6 bases from V and 7 bases from J; bases unmatched to any gene: 13. Looked up from germline, CDR1 is MNHNY and CDR2 is SVGAGI (reference sequence). The CDR3 DNA follows: TGTGCCAGCAGAACTGGTACAGGGGGCGCGCGGGAGCAGTACTTC. It encodes CASRTGTGGAREQYF.

J is TRBJ2-7 and V is TRBV5-5; D unclear. The V gene lost 0 bases and the J gene lost 3 bases, with 10 bases spanning the gap. Per the germline V gene, CDR1 is SGHKS and CDR2 is YYEKEE (reference sequence). CDR3 length equals 14 residues. CDR3 sequence reads: CASSLGVRSYEQYF. The CDR3 DNA follows: TGTGCCAGCAGCTTGGGAGTGAGGAGCTACGAGCAGTACTTC. Full variable domain (outside the CDR3, taken from reference TRBV5-5 and TRBJ2-7): DAGVTQSPTHLIKTRGQQVTLRCSPISGHKSVSWYQQVLGQGPQFIFQYYEKEERGRGNFPDRFSARQFPNYSSELNVNALLLGDSALYLCASSLGVRSYEQYFGPGTRLTVT.

This clone was recorded once. The CDR3 region is CASSQSRTYNEQFF. CDR3 nucleotides: TGTGCCAGCAGCCAATCCCGGACTTACAATGAGCAGTTCTTC. The chain recombines TRBV16 with TRBJ2-1; D may be TRBD2 (5 bases). V was cut by 0 bases and J by 4 bases, with 7 bases left in between. This CDR3 has 14 residues. Germline loops: CDR1 KGHSY, CDR2 FQNENV. Full variable domain (remainder filled in from reference TRBV16 and TRBJ2-1): GEEVAQTPKHLVRGEGQKAKLYCAPIKGHSYVFWYQQVLKNEFKFLISFQNENVFDETGMPKERFSAKCLPNSPCSLEIQATKLEDSAVYFCASSQSRTYNEQFFGPGTRLTVL.

The V call is TRBV21-1, the J call TRBJ1-3; no DNA check was done on the table's D call, TRBD1. TRBV21-1 is assigned pseudogene status. This CDR3 spans 14 amino acids. This chain's CDR3 is CASSNSGIMNTIYF. DNA of the CDR3: TGTGCCAGCAGCAACTCAGGGATCATGAACACCATATATTTT.

This clone was observed once. The V call is TRBV7-8, the J call TRBJ1-5; weak D call: TRBD1 (6 bases). Germline-derived CDR1 and CDR2 are SGHVS and FQNEAQ. V was trimmed by 1 base and J by 6 bases, leaving 13 bases between them. CDR3 size: 15 residues. CDR3 region: CASSLDPGARQPQHF. CDR3 coding DNA: TGTGCCAGCAGCTTAGATCCGGGGGCTCGTCAGCCCCAGCATTTT. The whole variable domain, filled in from reference TRBV7-8 and TRBJ1-5, reads GAGVSQSPRYKVAKRGQDVALRCDPISGHVSLFWYQQALGQGPEFLTYFQNEAQLDKSGLPSDRFFAERPEGSVSTLKIQRTQQEDSAVYLCASSLDPGARQPQHFGDGTRLSIL.

At least ten counts were recorded for this clone. This chain uses TRBV7-3 with TRBJ1-2; TRBD1 is a possible D gene (6 bases). Trimming left V 2 bases short and J 10 bases short, with 14 bases between. In germline, CDR1 is SGHTA, CDR2 FQGTGA. There are 13 residues in the CDR3. In DNA form, the CDR3 reads TGTGCCAGCAGCTTACAACAGGGAGTGGACTACACCTTC. Protein product: CASSLQQGVDYTF.

The chain joins TRBV10-3 to TRBJ1-1; TRBD1 matches 8 bases. This CDR3 is 14 amino acids long. With V trimmed by 7 bases and J by 2 bases, 6 bases remained unmatched. Germline V lookup: CDR1 ENHRY, CDR2 SYGVKD. Written as DNA, the CDR3 is TGTGCCATCACCGCAGGACAGGGAAACACTGAAGCTTTCTTT. Its translation is CAITAGQGNTEAFF.

This rearrangement joins TRBV6-5 to TRBJ2-3, with D tentatively TRBD1 (6 bases). The CDR3 is 14 residues long. Germline V gives CDR1 MNHEY, CDR2 SVGAGI. Trimming removed 4 bases at V and 7 bases at J, with 15 bases between. CDR3 sequence: CASSSLSTGNTQYF. The CDR3 coding sequence is TGTGCCAGCAGTTCCCTAAGCACAGGGAATACGCAGTATTTT.

This sequence joins TRBV4-1 and TRBJ1-2; 10 positions match TRBD1. CDR3 length: 17 residues. Per germline, CDR1 MGHRA and CDR2 YSYEKL. Trimming at V came to 0 bases and at J to 7 bases, leaving 11 bases not matched to a gene. DNA of the CDR3: TGCGCCAGCAGCCAAGACGTCGGGACAGGGGTTATAATTGGCTACACCTTC. Its protein is CASSQDVGTGVIIGYTF.

The CDR3 is CASSLVPEGNSPLHF. The DNA of the CDR3 is TGTGCCAGCAGTTTAGTCCCAGAGGGGAATTCACCCCTCCACTTT. The chain recombines TRBV27 with TRBJ1-6; TRBD1 is a possible D gene (5 bases). V gave up 2 bases and J gave up 7 bases, with 12 bases separating them. Germline-derived CDR1 and CDR2 are MNHEY and SMNVEV (reference sequence). The CDR3 runs 15 residues.

This clone was counted between two and nine times. The chain is built from TRBV4-1 and TRBJ1-4, with 7 nucleotides matching TRBD1. Trimming cost V 6 bases and J 7 bases; bases outside gene matches: 8. The CDR3 runs 14 residues. From germline, CDR1 is MGHRA and CDR2 YSYEKL. Here the CDR3 DNA reads TGCGCCAGCAGTCAACAGGGGAGCAGTGAAAAACTGTTTTTT. Translation: CASSQQGSSEKLFF.

V gene TRBV9 combines with J gene TRBJ2-7; 9 bases map to TRBD1. This CDR3 is built from 14 residues. Germline CDR1 is SGDLS and CDR2 is YYNGEE. V dropped 7 bases and J dropped 1; count of bases not matched to a gene: 6. The CDR3: CASSKDRGSYEQYF. The CDR3 nucleotides read TGTGCCAGCTCCAAGGACAGGGGATCCTACGAGCAGTACTTC. The whole variable domain, remainder taken from reference TRBV9 and TRBJ2-7, is DSGVTQTPKHLITATGQRVTLRCSPRSGDLSVYWYQQSLDQGLQFLIQYYNGEERAKGNILERFSAQQFPDLHSELNLSSLELGDSALYFCASSKDRGSYEQYFGPGTRLTVT.

The V call is TRBV25-1, the J call TRBJ1-4; TRBD1 might be the D (6 bases). V was cut by 6 bases and J by 4 bases, with 12 bases left in between. This CDR3 has 14 residues. CDR1 is MGHDK and CDR2 is SYGVNS in the germline V gene. The CDR3 sequence is CASRRTERNEKLFF. The CDR3 DNA reads TGTGCCAGCAGAAGGACAGAGCGTAATGAAAAACTGTTTTTT.

This chain uses TRBV5-4 with TRBJ1-1; D may be TRBD1 (5 bases). The ends were cut back, 6 bases at V and 0 bases at J, with 12 bases in the middle. The CDR3 is made up of 14 amino acids. Germline V gene data show CDR1 as SGHNT and CDR2 as YYREEE (reference sequence). The CDR3 sequence is CASIHRGVNTEAFF. CDR3 nucleotide sequence: TGTGCCAGCATACACCGGGGGGTGAACACTGAAGCTTTCTTT.

This chain connects TRBV5-4 to TRBJ1-2; D may be TRBD1 (6 bases). The germline V and J ends were trimmed by 5 bases and 4 bases, with 15 bases remaining between them. Germline loops: CDR1 SGHNT, CDR2 YYREEE (reference sequence). This CDR3 has 14 amino acids. The CDR3 protein is CASSIRGSSYGYTF. The CDR3 DNA reads as TGTGCCAGCAGTATCAGGGGATCGAGCTATGGCTACACCTTC.